A single sample gave rise to the 21 T cell receptor beta chains below, sequenced in a study of cytomegalovirus exposure and HLA in healthy donors. This PCR relied on a set of 60 Vbeta primers and 13 Jbeta primers. Sequencing used immunoSEQ multiplex PCR; TCRdb keeps in-frame clones, though not all of them. The table has 200,000 or so clones, 70% to 85% seen once. The material sequenced was PBMCs. The receptors were sampled from a boy aged 2 to 10 in good health and CMV-seronegative.

The V gene is TRBV20-1, the J gene TRBJ1-1; D is unclear. This CDR3 contains 11 residues. In germline, CDR1 is DFQATT, CDR2 SNEGSKA (reference sequence). CDR3: CRAYRNTEAFF. CDR3 sequence (DNA): TGCAGGGCTTACAGGAACACTGAAGCTTTCTTT.

The rearrangement links TRBV28 to TRBJ1-1; D remains ambiguous. The CDR3 consists of 12 residues. The V and J ends lost 1 base and 8 bases respectively, with 8 bases between them. In germline, CDR1 is MDHEN, CDR2 SYDVKM. CDR3 nucleotides: TGTGCCAGCAGTTTATTCCCAGGAGAAGCTTTCTTT. It codes for CASSLFPGEAFF. The full variable domain, rest sourced from reference TRBV28 and TRBJ1-1, is DVKVTQSSRYLVKRTGEKVFLECVQDMDHENMFWYRQDPGLGLRLIYFSYDVKMKEKGDIPEGYSVSREKKERFSLILESASTNQTSMYLCASSLFPGEAFFGQGTRLTVV.

The chain has TRBV2 and TRBJ1-4; TRBD1 matches 8 bases. Germline V gene lookup returns CDR1 SNHLY and CDR2 FYNNEI. V shed 3 bases, J shed 8 bases, and the junction held 2 bases outside the gene matches. The CDR3 totals 13 residues. CDR3 amino acids: CASSDYRGEKLFF. The CDR3 bases are TGTGCCAGCAGTGATTACAGGGGGGAAAAACTGTTTTTT.

The chain has TRBV6-6 and TRBJ1-2; 8 positions match TRBD1. CDR3 length: 14 amino acids. Germline CDR1 is MNHNY and CDR2 is SVGAGI (reference sequence). V was clipped by 6 bases and J by 8 bases; unmatched bases: 11. CDR3 DNA sequence: TGTGCCAGCAGACCCCCAGGGGGCGCGGAGGGCTACACCTTC. Its translation: CASRPPGGAEGYTF.

The J gene is TRBJ1-4, the V gene TRBV10-3, with a weak D call TRBD1 (5 bases). Per germline, CDR1 ENHRY and CDR2 SYGVKD. Deletions cut 6 bases from V and 5 bases from J, with 10 bases between. This CDR3 comprises 13 residues. In DNA form, the CDR3 reads TGTGCCATCAGCCGGGGGGAAAATGAAAAACTGTTTTTT. Translated: CAISRGENEKLFF.

V gene TRBV4-2 combines with J gene TRBJ1-2, with 9 bases matching TRBD1. Losses at the gene ends were 0 bases for V and 4 bases for J; bases not matched to a gene: 3. Germline values: CDR1 LGHNA, CDR2 YNFKEQ. The CDR3 has 15 residues. As DNA, the CDR3 is TGTGCCAGCAGCCAAGAAGACAGGGGGACCTATGGCTACACCTTC. Residues: CASSQEDRGTYGYTF.

This clone was seen a handful of times. The chain recombines TRBV4-2 with TRBJ1-4; D is undetermined. Germline V gives CDR1 LGHNA, CDR2 YNFKEQ. The CDR3 is 17 residues long. With 2 bases removed from V and 4 bases from J, the gap between germline ends came to 17 bases. The CDR3 region is CASSQLLFGGLNEKLFF. The CDR3 DNA reads TGTGCCAGCAGCCAACTCCTCTTTGGAGGGCTTAATGAAAAACTGTTTTTT.

The rearrangement links TRBV5-4 to TRBJ2-1; 9 positions match TRBD1. With 3 bases clipped from V and 4 bases from J, the junction kept 5 bases outside the gene matches. Germline V gives CDR1 SGHNT, CDR2 YYREEE (reference sequence). This CDR3 comprises 15 residues. The CDR3 DNA follows: TGTGCCAGCAGCTCTTGGGACAGGGCTTACAATGAGCAGTTCTTC. Translating gives CASSSWDRAYNEQFF.

The chain employs TRBV4-2 and TRBJ1-1; D is possibly TRBD1 (5 bases). CDR1 is LGHNA and CDR2 is YNFKEQ in the germline V gene. Between the trimmed V and J ends, which lost 2 bases and 4 bases, there was a span of 8 bases. The CDR3 sequence is 13 residues long. The CDR3 loop reads CASSQQGSTEAFF. The CDR3, as DNA: TGTGCCAGCAGCCAACAGGGATCCACTGAAGCTTTCTTT.

CDR3 bases: TGCGCCAGCACACACGTGAGGGTCAATGAGCAGTTCTTC. The encoded protein is CASTHVRVNEQFF. The chain joins TRBV10-2 to TRBJ2-1; the D gene is possibly TRBD2 (5 bases). V was shortened by 7 bases and J by 6 bases, with 13 bases between the two germline ends. The CDR3 covers 13 residues. Germline V gives CDR1 WSHSY, CDR2 SAAADI.

The V call is TRBV5-8, the J call TRBJ2-7; tentatively, D is TRBD2 (6 bases). Germline V lookup: CDR1 SGHTS, CDR2 YDEGEE. Trimming pared 2 bases from V and 0 bases from J, leaving 12 bases between. This CDR3 contains 15 residues. CDR3 sequence (DNA): TGTGCCAGCAGCTTCGGGGGAACGAGCTCCTACGAGCAGTACTTC. Translation: CASSFGGTSSYEQYF.

Details on this clone: The same CDR3 also results from other DNA sequences found in this sample. The gene calls are TRBV7-2 and TRBJ1-4; a possible D gene is TRBD1 (5 bases). This CDR3 has 16 amino acids. Trimming removed 1 base from V and 11 bases from J, with 20 bases in between. From germline, CDR1 is SGHTA and CDR2 FQGNSA. The CDR3 bases are TGTGCCAGCAGCTTAGGTTTCCAGGGCGGGAGAGGGAAACTGTTTTTT. The encoded protein is CASSLGFQGGRGKLFF.

The chain links TRBV19 to TRBJ1-4; no reliable D call. CDR3 length equals 15 residues. V was clipped by 3 bases and J by 0 bases, with 8 bases between them. CDR1 is LNHDA, CDR2 SQIVND, per germline (reference sequence). The CDR3 DNA reads TGTGCCAGTAGTATCATGAGCTCAACTAATGAAAAACTGTTTTTT. Translation: CASSIMSSTNEKLFF. The full variable domain, in which reference TRBV19 and TRBJ1-4 provide the parts outside the CDR3, is DGGITQSPKYLFRKEGQNVTLSCEQNLNHDAMYWYRQDPGQGLRLIYYSQIVNDFQKGDIAEGYSVSREKKESFPLTVTSAQKNPTAFYLCASSIMSSTNEKLFFGSGTQLSVL.

This clone was found a few times. The rearrangement links TRBV6-5 to TRBJ1-1, with D possibly matching TRBD1 (5 bases). Germline CDR1 is MNHEY and CDR2 is SVGAGI. CDR3 length: 16 residues. Trimming cost V 0 bases and J 0 bases, with 11 bases left between them. DNA for the CDR3: TGTGCCAGCAGTTACTCGATCGGGGGGATGAACACTGAAGCTTTCTTT. This codes for CASSYSIGGMNTEAFF.

This clone was found a few times. The gene calls are TRBV6-1 and TRBJ1-6; a weak D match, TRBD1 (6 bases). The CDR3 sequence is 14 residues long. Trimming cost V 6 bases and J 4 bases, with 10 bases left between them. Germline CDR1 reads MNHNS; CDR2 reads SASEGT. In DNA form, the CDR3 reads TGTGCCAGCAGCCGGACAGTTTATAATTCACCCCTCCACTTT. Residues: CASSRTVYNSPLHF.

The chain employs TRBV21-1 and TRBJ2-2; TRBD1, the D gene given by the table, was not confirmed from the DNA. TRBV21-1 is a known pseudogene. The CDR3 is made up of 15 amino acids. As DNA, the CDR3 is TGTGCCAGCAGCCGACAGGGGCCCCACACCGGGGAGCTGTTTTTT. This translates into CASSRQGPHTGELFF.

The chain carries TRBV5-1 and TRBJ2-2, with 8 positions matching TRBD2. Trimming cost V 4 bases and J 5 bases; bases outside gene matches: 1. This CDR3 contains 13 residues. CDR1 is SGHRS, CDR2 YFSETQ, per germline. CDR3 region: CASSASGTGELFF. The CDR3, as DNA: TGCGCCAGCAGCGCTAGCGGGACCGGGGAGCTGTTTTTT.

V gene TRBV7-8 combines with J gene TRBJ2-3; 16 bases match TRBD2. Looked up from germline, CDR1 is SGHVS and CDR2 is FQNEAQ. The CDR3 extends over 14 amino acids. Unmatched junction bases numbered 1, after V lost 3 bases and J lost 10 bases. CDR3 in DNA: TGTGCCAGCAGCTTTGGGACTAGCGGGGGGGCGCAGTATTTT. Its translation is CASSFGTSGGAQYF.

This clone was found once. CDR3 coding DNA: TGTGCCAGCAGTTACGGGGTTTGGGGGGGCTATGGCTACACCTTC. Residues: CASSYGVWGGYGYTF. This chain joins TRBV6-5 and TRBJ1-2; TRBD1 is a possible D gene (5 bases). Trimming removed 2 bases from V and 4 bases from J, with 14 bases in between. This CDR3 has 15 residues. Germline values: CDR1 MNHEY, CDR2 SVGAGI.

The J gene is TRBJ1-1, the V gene TRBV2; the D gene is possibly TRBD1 (6 bases). The V end was cut by 3 bases, the J end by 1 base, with 15 bases between. Germline CDR1 is SNHLY and CDR2 is FYNNEI. The CDR3 contains 16 residues. The CDR3 bases are TGTGCCAGCAGTGACGGGCGGGGGCGGGCGAACACTGAAGCTTTCTTT. Translated, it gives CASSDGRGRANTEAFF.

The V call is TRBV4-2, the J call TRBJ2-5, with 13 positions matching TRBD2. CDR1 and CDR2 (germline): LGHNA, YNFKEQ. The CDR3 runs 17 residues. With 6 bases clipped from V and 2 bases from J, the junction kept 9 bases outside the gene matches. This chain's CDR3 is CASSPRTTSGGQETQYF. The CDR3 DNA sequence: TGTGCCAGCAGTCCAAGAACGACTAGCGGGGGGCAAGAGACCCAGTACTTC.